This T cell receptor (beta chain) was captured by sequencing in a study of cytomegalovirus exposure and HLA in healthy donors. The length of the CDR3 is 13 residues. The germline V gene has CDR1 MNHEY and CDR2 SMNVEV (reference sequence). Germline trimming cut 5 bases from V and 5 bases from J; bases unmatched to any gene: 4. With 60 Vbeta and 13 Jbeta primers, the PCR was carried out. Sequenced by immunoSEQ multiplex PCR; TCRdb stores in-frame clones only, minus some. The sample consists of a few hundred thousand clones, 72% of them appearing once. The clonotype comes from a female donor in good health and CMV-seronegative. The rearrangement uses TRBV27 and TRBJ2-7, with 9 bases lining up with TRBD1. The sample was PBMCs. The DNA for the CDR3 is TGTGCCAGCAGTATGACAGGGGGGAACGAGCAGTACTTC. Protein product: CASSMTGGNEQYF.